These T cell receptor beta chains were read from a single sample in a study of tumor and adjacent non-tumor tissue in lung cancer. TCRdb independently ran MiXCR on the multiplex PCR reads; one entry per CDR3 protein. The data show over 40,000 distinct CDR3 sequences, with approximately 60% seen just once and 19% held by the top ten. Material: distant non-tumor lung tissue. These receptors were collected from a woman in her forties with non-small cell lung cancer. The CDR3 runs from the conserved cysteine through the conserved F or W. The D gene is left open where the match is weak. A row's size may be missing; if present it is once, few, many or a size class.

V,D,size,J,length,DNA,CDR3
TRBV4-2,-,many,TRBJ2-7,13,TGTGCCAGCAGCCAAGCCCACCGCGAGGAGCAGTACTTC,CASSQAHREEQYF
TRBV20-1,TRBD2,few,TRBJ2-3,15,TGCAGTGTTTGGAAAGCGGGAGGGTACACAGATACGCAGTATTTT,CSVWKAGGYTDTQYF
TRBV5-5,-,-,TRBJ2-7,14,TGTGCCTGCAGCGCTTACCGGGAGAGCTACGAGCAGTACTTC,CACSAYRESYEQYF
TRBV19,-,few,TRBJ2-7,11,TGTGCCAGTAGTAATCGCGGAAAGCAGTACTTC,CASSNRGKQYF
TRBV7-9,TRBD1,few,TRBJ1-2,19,TGTGCCAGCAACATATTAAACAGGGGAAGTGAAGCCACCGGGGGGGGCTACACCTTC,CASNILNRGSEATGGGYTF
TRBV10-3,TRBD2,-,TRBJ2-5,17,TGTGCATCAGTGAGGCGAGGGGCTAGCGGCCACCAAGAGACCCAGTACTTC,CASVRRGASGHQETQYF
TRBV5-1,-,once,TRBJ1-1,15,TGCGCCAGCAGCCCCGGCAGGGATCGGGACACTGAAGCTTTCTTT,CASSPGRDRDTEAFF
TRBV7-3,-,few,TRBJ2-7,17,TGTGCCAGCAGCCCTGCGGCACGGTGGGGGAGCTCCTACGAGCAGTACTTC,CASSPAARWGSSYEQYF
TRBV30,TRBD2,many,TRBJ2-3,14,TGTGCCCTGAAGGCGGGAGGGCCGGTAGATACGCAGTATTTT,CALKAGGPVDTQYF
TRBV28,-,-,TRBJ1-3,20,TGTGCCAGCAGTTTGGCGGGGGTTAGGGGTGTAATGCCTCATGGAAACACCATATATTTT,CASSLAGVRGVMPHGNTIYF
TRBV5-1,-,many,TRBJ2-5,13,TGCGCCAGCAGCTCGGGGGCTGGAGAGACCCAGTACTTC,CASSSGAGETQYF
TRBV11-1,-,-,TRBJ2-5,14,TGTGTCAGCAGCGGAAGACTGGCGGAAGAGACCCAGTACTTC,CVSSGRLAEETQYF
TRBV20-1,TRBD2,-,TRBJ2-3,16,TGCAGTGCTAGAGATTGGGCGCGGGGGGTTAAAGATACGCAGTATTTT,CSARDWARGVKDTQYF
TRBV11-2,TRBD1,-,TRBJ2-7,18,TGTGTCAGCAACTTAAACTATCCCCAGGGGACAGGGATCTACGAGCAGTACTTC,CVSNLNYPQGTGIYEQYF
TRBV4-2,TRBD2,many,TRBJ2-3,15,TGTGCCAGCAGCCGTGGACTAGCGGACACAGATACGCAGTATTTT,CASSRGLADTDTQYF
TRBV5-1,TRBD1,-,TRBJ2-7,17,TGCGCCAGCAGCTTACAGGGGGGCCGACCCAAAGGGGACGAGCAGTACTTC,CASSLQGGRPKGDEQYF
TRBV6-1,TRBD2,many,TRBJ2-7,16,TGTGCCAGCAGTGAACGGGCTAGCGGGCGACCCTACGAGCAGTACTTC,CASSERASGRPYEQYF
TRBV6-5,-,-,TRBJ2-1,15,TGTGACAGCAGTTACTTGGGCCCTGGGCACAATGAGCAGTTCTTC,CDSSYLGPGHNEQFF
TRBV4-1,-,many,TRBJ2-7,15,TGCGCCAGCAGCCCGGGTACGACAGGCTCCTACGAGCAGTACTTC,CASSPGTTGSYEQYF
TRBV19,-,few,TRBJ1-4,13,TGTGCCAGTAGCGGCGGACGGAATGAAAAACTGTTTTTT,CASSGGRNEKLFF
TRBV4-1,-,-,TRBJ2-2,16,TGCGCCAGCAGCCATCTAGGGATGGTGAACACCGGGGAGCTGTCTTTT,CASSHLGMVNTGELSF
TRBV29-1,TRBD2,-,TRBJ2-2,16,TGCAGCGTTGAAGATGGGTTACTAGCGAACACCCGGGAGCTGCTTTTT,CSVEDGLLANTRELLF
TRBV20-1,TRBD1,many,TRBJ1-5,13,TGCAGTGCTACAGGGGGCGCGGCTCAGCCCCAGCATTTT,CSATGGAAQPQHF
TRBV5-1,TRBD1,-,TRBJ2-5,14,TGCGCCAGCAGCTTCGACAGGGTTCAAGAGACCCAGTACTTC,CASSFDRVQETQYF
TRBV6-5,TRBD1,many,TRBJ2-4,19,TGTGCCAGCAGTTACTCCGGGACAGGGGGTCTGGGAGCCAAAAACATTCAGTACTTC,CASSYSGTGGLGAKNIQYF
TRBV20-1,-,-,TRBJ2-1,15,TGCAGTGCTAGTTCGTTAGCGAGTAGACTTAGTGAGCAGTTCTTC,CSASSLASRLSEQFF
TRBV11-2,-,-,TRBJ2-1,16,TGTGCTAGCAGCCCCCTAGGGGCGAGTCGCGGCCATGAGCCGTTCTTC,CASSPLGASRGHEPFF
TRBV5-6,TRBD1,-,TRBJ2-1,12,TGTGCCAACAGTCCGAACCAGGACAGGGAGTTCTTC,CANSPNQDREFF
TRBV20-1,-,-,TRBJ2-7,12,TGCAGTGCACCGTGGTCCTCCTACGAGCAGTACTTC,CSAPWSSYEQYF
TRBV6-5,-,-,TRBJ2-3,19,TGTGCCAGCAGCCGACTAGTGGGGGGGCAAAACTGGCGCACAGATACACAGTATTTT,CASSRLVGGQNWRTDTQYF
TRBV5-6,TRBD2,-,TRBJ2-3,16,TGTACCGGCAGCCGGATCCCAGCGGGGGGCTTCCATACGCAGTATTTT,CTGSRIPAGGFHTQYF
TRBV5-6,-,-,TRBJ2-1,17,TGTGCCAGCTTGGGGACTGGCGGGGGCCGGAACTACAATGAGGAGTTCTTC,CASLGTGGGRNYNEEFF
TRBV6-5,TRBD1,-,TRBJ2-4,16,TGTGCCAGAAATCCCACCGTTCTCCAGGGGGTCGACATTCAGTACTTC,CARNPTVLQGVDIQYF
TRBV4-2,-,once,TRBJ2-7,13,TGTGCCAGCAGCCAGTCGTGGACGGGCGAACAGTACTTC,CASSQSWTGEQYF
TRBV20-1,TRBD1,-,TRBJ2-7,15,TGCAGTGGCTCCTCCCGGGACAGGGTGACCTACGAGCAGTACTTC,CSGSSRDRVTYEQYF
TRBV11-2,-,-,TRBJ2-1,14,TGTGTCAGCACCTGGATTAGCGGAAACAATGAGCAGTTCTTC,CVSTWISGNNEQFF